This TCR beta chain appears in the sequencing data of a study of OX40 agonist ivuxolimab in advanced cancers. Findings of the study overall: Dose levels from 0.1 to 3.0 mg/kg saw CD4+ and CD8+ blood T cells expand clonally by week 6.

Clones were read by immunoSEQ multiplex PCR, and TCRdb kept only the in-frame ones, dropping some. The sample includes over 80,000 clones, less than 90% of them seen just once. With respect to this clone: Its antigen remains unidentified.

The CDR3 contains 17 residues. Losses at the gene ends were 6 bases for V and 2 bases for J; bases not matched to a gene: 10. From germline, CDR1 is MDHEN and CDR2 SYDVKM. The receptor was isolated from an adult with an advanced solid tumor such as melanoma, head and neck, liver or kidney cancer. The starting material was CD4+ or CD8+ T cells sorted from blood, obtained in a trial of the OX40 agonist ivuxolimab. The V gene is TRBV28, the J gene TRBJ2-1, with 10 positions matching TRBD1. CDR3 in DNA: TGTGCCAGCAGGACGGACAGGGGGATTACGACCTACAATGAGCAGTTCTTC. It specifies CASRTDRGITTYNEQFF.